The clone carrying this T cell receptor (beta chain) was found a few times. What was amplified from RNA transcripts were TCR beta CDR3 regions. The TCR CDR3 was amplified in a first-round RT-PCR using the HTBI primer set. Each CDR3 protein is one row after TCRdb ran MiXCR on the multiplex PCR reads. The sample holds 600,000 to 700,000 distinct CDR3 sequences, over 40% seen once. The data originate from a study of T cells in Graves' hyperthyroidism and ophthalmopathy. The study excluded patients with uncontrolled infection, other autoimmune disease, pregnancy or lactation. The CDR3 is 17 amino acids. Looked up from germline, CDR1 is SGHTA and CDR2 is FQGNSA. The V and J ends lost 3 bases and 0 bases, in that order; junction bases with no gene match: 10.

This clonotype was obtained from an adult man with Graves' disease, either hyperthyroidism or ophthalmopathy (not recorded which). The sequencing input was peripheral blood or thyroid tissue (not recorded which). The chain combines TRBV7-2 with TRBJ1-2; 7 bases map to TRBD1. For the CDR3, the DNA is TGTGCCAGCAGCTTGGGGGCGAGACAGGGAACTAACTATGGCTACACCTTC. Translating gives CASSLGARQGTNYGYTF.